A selection of T cell receptor beta chains follows, all from one sample in a study of radiotherapy plus CTLA-4 blockade in lung cancer. The protocol was immunoSEQ multiplex PCR, while the TCRdb copy is restricted to in-frame clones and leaves out a portion. Of under 50,000 clones in the sample, just over 85% were seen once. Here the sequenced sample was peripheral blood, taken from a patient treated with radiotherapy plus ipilimumab. These receptors originate from a human donor with non-small cell lung cancer whose response to radiotherapy plus ipilimumab could not be evaluated. Each CDR3 is given with its conserved first and last residue. The D gene is left open where the match is weak. Expanded clones are given a class, and other clones once, few, many or no size at all.

j_call | clone_size | d_call | v_call | cdr3_nt | cdr3_aa
TRBJ2-5 | . | TRBD1 | TRBV5-1 | TGCGCCAGCACCGGACAGGTGGAGACCCAGTACTTC | CASTGQVETQYF
TRBJ1-1 | . | TRBD1 | TRBV6-5 | TGTGCCAGCAGCGCCGGGACAGGTGGTAGGCCTGAAGCTTTCTTT | CASSAGTGGRPEAFF
TRBJ2-3 | . | TRBD2 | TRBV5-1 | TGCGCCAGCAGCTTGGGAGGACTAGCGGCAGATACGCAGTATTTT | CASSLGGLAADTQYF
TRBJ2-3 | . | TRBD2 | TRBV7-6 | TGTGCCAGCAGCTTTCTGGCGGAAAGCGGGGGGGCGGATACGCAGTATTTT | CASSFLAESGGADTQYF
TRBJ1-1 | once | . | TRBV9 | TGTGCCAGCAGCGTAGGTGGGGGCTCGGGAGCTTTCTTT | CASSVGGGSGAFF
TRBJ1-1 | . | . | TRBV6-5 | TGTGCCACCTCGGAGCCACCTACCGGTGAAGCTTTCTTT | CATSEPPTGEAFF
TRBJ1-2 | . | . | TRBV9 | TGTGCCAGCAGCTCCCTTGGGCGGGGTGGCTACACCTTC | CASSSLGRGGYTF
TRBJ1-3 | . | . | TRBV7-9 | TGTGCCAGCAGCGAGTACTCAGGGATCTCTGGAAACACCATATATTTT | CASSEYSGISGNTIYF
TRBJ2-1 | few | TRBD2 | TRBV28 | TGTGCCAGCAGGATGGGCGGACTAGCGGGGGCGCGCTCCTACAATGAGCAGTTCTTC | CASRMGGLAGARSYNEQFF
TRBJ1-2 | . | TRBD1 | TRBV7-9 | TGTGCCAGCAGCGCACGCACAGGGGGAATCAGAAATGGCTACACCTTC | CASSARTGGIRNGYTF
TRBJ2-5 | . | TRBD2 | TRBV7-7 | TGTGCTAGCAGCAGTAGCGGGGGGGCCGGAGAGACCCAGTACTTC | CASSSSGGAGETQYF
TRBJ2-1 | . | TRBD2 | TRBV5-1 | TGCGCCAGCAGCTTGGGACTAGCGGGAGCGACTGGGCACATCTACAATGAGCAGTTCTTC | CASSLGLAGATGHIYNEQFF
TRBJ2-1 | medium-sized | TRBD2 | TRBV25-1 | TGTGCCAGCATGAGCGGGGGCTACAATGAGCAGTTCTTC | CASMSGGYNEQFF
TRBJ2-7 | . | TRBD1 | TRBV19 | TGTGCCAGCGCTAACAGGGGCTACGAGCAGTACTTC | CASANRGYEQYF
TRBJ1-5 | . | . | TRBV19 | TGTGCCAGCGGGACTGGAGGTAGCAATCAGCCCCAGCATTTT | CASGTGGSNQPQHF
TRBJ2-7 | . | . | TRBV7-2 | TGTGCCAGCAGCCCCGGACCCGCAACGGGGAACTACGAGCAGTACTTC | CASSPGPATGNYEQYF
TRBJ2-3 | . | TRBD1 | TRBV19 | TGTGCCAGTAGTCCGGACAGGGGCCTAGGGGCAGATACGCAGTATTTT | CASSPDRGLGADTQYF
TRBJ1-5 | . | . | TRBV18 | TGTGCCAGCTCACCGAGAACCCTCTATAGCAATCAGCCCCAGCATTTT | CASSPRTLYSNQPQHF
TRBJ2-5 | . | . | TRBV5-5 | TGTGCCAGCAGCCATGACGGGTGGAGACCCAGCAACTTC | CASSHDGWRPSNF
TRBJ2-2 | . | . | TRBV9 | TGTGCCAGCAGCGTAGGTCTGAACACCGGGGAGCTGTTTTTT | CASSVGLNTGELFF
TRBJ2-7 | . | TRBD2 | TRBV2 | TGTGCCAGCAGTTCGGGGACTATCTCCTACGAGCAGTACTTC | CASSSGTISYEQYF
TRBJ1-5 | . | . | TRBV6-5 | TGTGCCAGCAGTTACTCGTGGGGGGATCAGCCCCAGCATTTT | CASSYSWGDQPQHF
TRBJ2-6 | . | . | TRBV19 | TGTGCCAGTAGCCTCCAGGGCTCTAGGGCCAACGTCCTGACTTTC | CASSLQGSRANVLTF
TRBJ2-1 | . | . | TRBV14 | TGTGCCAGCAGCTACCGGCGGGGAGTAAGAGAGCAGTTCTTC | CASSYRRGVREQFF
TRBJ2-5 | . | . | TRBV7-8 | TGTGCCAGCAGCTTAGATACAGGGCAGGGGACCCAGTACTTC | CASSLDTGQGTQYF
TRBJ2-1 | once | . | TRBV19 | TGTGCCACCCGATACGCGGGGGCCTCATGGGCTGAGCAGTTCTTC | CATRYAGASWAEQFF
TRBJ1-5 | . | TRBD1 | TRBV5-6 | TGTGCCAGCAGCATCCGGACAGGGGGTAATCAGCCCCAGCATTTT | CASSIRTGGNQPQHF
TRBJ2-7 | . | TRBD2 | TRBV29-1 | TGCAGCGTTGAAGACCCTATGCTAGCGGGAGCCGGCGAGCAGTACTTC | CSVEDPMLAGAGEQYF
TRBJ1-2 | . | TRBD1 | TRBV27 | TGTGCCAGCAGTAGCCGGGACAGATTCTATGGCTACACCTTC | CASSSRDRFYGYTF
TRBJ2-5 | . | TRBD2 | TRBV7-9 | TGTGCCAGCAGCCCCCCGTGGGTAGCGGGGCCCCAAGAGACCCAGTACTTC | CASSPPWVAGPQETQYF
TRBJ1-1 | . | TRBD1 | TRBV18 | TGTGCCAGCTCACCAGGGGACAGGGGTGTAGCTTTCTTT | CASSPGDRGVAFF
TRBJ2-2 | . | TRBD2 | TRBV7-2 | TGTGCCAGCAGCCCCCGGACTAGCGGGGGGCCGAACACCGGGGAGCTGTTTTTT | CASSPRTSGGPNTGELFF
TRBJ1-1 | . | TRBD1 | TRBV2 | TGTGCCAGCAGTATGGACAGGGGGCAAGCTGAAGCTTTCTTT | CASSMDRGQAEAFF
TRBJ1-1 | once | . | TRBV4-1 | TGCGCCAGCAGCCCCCGGGGGGGTGGAACTGAAGCTTTCTTT | CASSPRGGGTEAFF
TRBJ1-4 | once | TRBD1 | TRBV28 | TGTGCCAGCAGTCCTCCTGGGACAGATCGAAAACTGTTTTTT | CASSPPGTDRKLFF
TRBJ1-2 | . | TRBD1 | TRBV4-3 | TGCGCCAGCAGCCAAGAGCCGACAGGGGGCTATGGCTACACCTTC | CASSQEPTGGYGYTF
TRBJ1-4 | . | . | TRBV28 | TGTGCCAGCAGTTTCGTACAGGGAATTGGTGAAAAACTGTTTTTT | CASSFVQGIGEKLFF
TRBJ2-2 | once | TRBD2 | TRBV7-3 | TGTGCCAGCAGCGGATCCGTAGCGGGTGGAACCGGGGAGCTGTTTTTT | CASSGSVAGGTGELFF
TRBJ1-1 | . | TRBD1 | TRBV13 | TGTGCCAGCGCCCAGGGGGCCCATTCGAACACTGAAGCTTTCTTT | CASAQGAHSNTEAFF
TRBJ2-1 | few | TRBD2 | TRBV4-2 | TGTGCCAGCAGCCGTAGCGGGAGTGGTTACAATGAGCAGTTCTTC | CASSRSGSGYNEQFF
TRBJ2-5 | . | TRBD2 | TRBV5-6 | TGTGCCAGCAGCTTGTTCGGGAGGCCCCAGACCCAGTACTTC | CASSLFGRPQTQYF
TRBJ2-5 | . | TRBD1 | TRBV29-1 | TGCAGCGTTGAAGGGGGACAGGGTTTCGGGGAGACCCAGTACTTC | CSVEGGQGFGETQYF
TRBJ2-1 | . | . | TRBV25-1 | TGTGCCAGCAGTGTCGGGGTCAATGAGCAGTTCTTC | CASSVGVNEQFF
TRBJ2-3 | . | TRBD2 | TRBV23-1 | TGCGCCAGCACCCCCTCGGGGGGTCATACGCAGTATTTT | CASTPSGGHTQYF
TRBJ1-4 | . | TRBD1 | TRBV5-1 | TGCGCCAGCAGCACCAGACAGGGGAGGGGTGAAAAACTGTTTTTT | CASSTRQGRGEKLFF
TRBJ1-2 | . | . | TRBV4-1 | TGCGCCAGCAGCCATTGGGGGCTTCACTATGGCTACACCTTC | CASSHWGLHYGYTF
TRBJ1-6 | . | . | TRBV7-2 | TGTGCCAGCAGGGGGGGGTTAGGGATGTCACCCCTCCACTTT | CASRGGLGMSPLHF
TRBJ2-7 | . | TRBD2 | TRBV6-5 | TGTGCCAGCAGTTTCGATAGCGGGCCCGCCTACGAGCAGTACTTC | CASSFDSGPAYEQYF
TRBJ2-7 | . | . | TRBV28 | TGTGCCAGCAGTTGGGCGCGGGGGCTCTCCTACGAGCAGTACTTC | CASSWARGLSYEQYF
TRBJ2-7 | . | TRBD1 | TRBV5-4 | TGTGCCAGCAGCTCCCGGGACAGGGTCTACGAGCAGTACTTC | CASSSRDRVYEQYF
TRBJ1-2 | . | TRBD1 | TRBV19 | TGTGCCAGTAGTGATGACCCGGGACAGGGGGACTATGGCTACACCTTC | CASSDDPGQGDYGYTF
TRBJ2-3 | . | TRBD2 | TRBV9 | TGTGCCAGCAGCGTCGGGACTACTAGCACAGATACGCAGTATTTT | CASSVGTTSTDTQYF
TRBJ2-2 | . | TRBD2 | TRBV27 | TGTGCCAGCAGTCCCGGACTAGCTGGGACCGGGGAGCTGTTTTTT | CASSPGLAGTGELFF
TRBJ2-1 | . | . | TRBV6-6 | TGTGCCAGCTGCATCTTCCCGGAGGGAGAGCAGTTCTTC | CASCIFPEGEQFF
TRBJ2-7 | . | TRBD1 | TRBV28 | TGTGCCAGCAGACCTTCAGACAGGGGACCCGAGCAGTACTTC | CASRPSDRGPEQYF
TRBJ1-2 | . | . | TRBV29-1 | TGCAGCGGGGGAGACTGGCGGGGCTACACCTTC | CSGGDWRGYTF
TRBJ2-1 | . | . | TRBV7-2 | TGTGCCAGCAGCCGGCAGGGTCTGGCTCTCCGCAATGAGCAGTTCTTC | CASSRQGLALRNEQFF